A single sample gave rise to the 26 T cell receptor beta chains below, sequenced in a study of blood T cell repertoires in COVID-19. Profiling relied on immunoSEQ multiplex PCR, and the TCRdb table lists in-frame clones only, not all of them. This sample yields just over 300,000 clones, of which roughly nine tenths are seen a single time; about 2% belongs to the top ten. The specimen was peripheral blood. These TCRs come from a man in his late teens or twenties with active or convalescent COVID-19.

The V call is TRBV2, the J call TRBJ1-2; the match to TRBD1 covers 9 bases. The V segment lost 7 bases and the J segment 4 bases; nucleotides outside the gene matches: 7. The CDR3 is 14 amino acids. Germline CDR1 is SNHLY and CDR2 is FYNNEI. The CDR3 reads CASTTTGGLYGYTF. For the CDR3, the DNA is TGTGCCAGCACAACAACAGGGGGCCTCTATGGCTACACCTTC.

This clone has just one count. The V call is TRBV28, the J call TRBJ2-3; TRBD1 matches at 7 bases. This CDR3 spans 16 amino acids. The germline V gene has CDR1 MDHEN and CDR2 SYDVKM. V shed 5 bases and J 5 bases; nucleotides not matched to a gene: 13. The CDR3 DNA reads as TGTGCCAGCAGTCCAAGCCAGGGGGTTGGGGTAGATACGCAGTATTTT. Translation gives CASSPSQGVGVDTQYF.

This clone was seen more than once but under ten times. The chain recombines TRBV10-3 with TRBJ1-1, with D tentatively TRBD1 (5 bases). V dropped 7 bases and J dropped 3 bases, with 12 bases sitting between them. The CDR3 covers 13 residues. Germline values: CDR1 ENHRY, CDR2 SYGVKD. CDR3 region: CAINKGLDTEAFF. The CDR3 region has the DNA TGTGCCATCAACAAGGGGCTCGACACTGAAGCTTTCTTT.

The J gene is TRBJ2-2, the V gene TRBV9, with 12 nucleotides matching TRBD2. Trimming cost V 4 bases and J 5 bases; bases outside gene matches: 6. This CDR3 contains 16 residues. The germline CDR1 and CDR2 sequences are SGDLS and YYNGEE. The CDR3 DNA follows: TGTGCCAGCAGCACCCGACTAGCGGGAGTTACCGGGGAGCTGTTTTTT. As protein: CASSTRLAGVTGELFF.

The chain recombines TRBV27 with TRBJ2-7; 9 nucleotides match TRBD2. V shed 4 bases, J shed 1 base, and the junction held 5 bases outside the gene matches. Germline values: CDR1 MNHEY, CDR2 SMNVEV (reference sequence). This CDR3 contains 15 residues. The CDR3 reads CASSYSGGSSYEQYF. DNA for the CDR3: TGTGCCAGCAGTTACAGCGGGGGGTCGTCCTACGAGCAGTACTTC.

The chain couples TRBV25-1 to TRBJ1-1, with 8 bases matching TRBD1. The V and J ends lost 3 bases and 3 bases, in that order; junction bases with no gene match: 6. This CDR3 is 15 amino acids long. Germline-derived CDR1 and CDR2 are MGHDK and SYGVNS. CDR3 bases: TGTGCCAGCAGTGACCCCTCAGGGGGCTACACTGAAGCTTTCTTT. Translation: CASSDPSGGYTEAFF.

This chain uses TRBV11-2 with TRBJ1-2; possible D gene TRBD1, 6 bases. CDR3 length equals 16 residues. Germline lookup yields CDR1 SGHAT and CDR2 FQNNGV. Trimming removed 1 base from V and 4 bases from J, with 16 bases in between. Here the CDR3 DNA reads TGTGCCAGCAGCTTAGGGACAGCGTCCTTTGGCTATGGCTACACCTTC. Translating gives CASSLGTASFGYGYTF.

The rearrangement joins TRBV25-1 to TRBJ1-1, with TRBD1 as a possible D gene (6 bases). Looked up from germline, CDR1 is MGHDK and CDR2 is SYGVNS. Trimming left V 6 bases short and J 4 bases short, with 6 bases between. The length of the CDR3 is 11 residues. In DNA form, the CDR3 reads TGTGCCAGCAGGGGGGCCACTGAAGCTTTCTTT. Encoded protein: CASRGATEAFF.

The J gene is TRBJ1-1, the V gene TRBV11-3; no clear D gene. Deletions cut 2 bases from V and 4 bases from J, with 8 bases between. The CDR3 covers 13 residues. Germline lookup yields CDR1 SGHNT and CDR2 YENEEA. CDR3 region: CASSLSWSTEAFF. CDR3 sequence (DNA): TGTGCCAGCAGCTTAAGTTGGAGCACTGAAGCTTTCTTT.

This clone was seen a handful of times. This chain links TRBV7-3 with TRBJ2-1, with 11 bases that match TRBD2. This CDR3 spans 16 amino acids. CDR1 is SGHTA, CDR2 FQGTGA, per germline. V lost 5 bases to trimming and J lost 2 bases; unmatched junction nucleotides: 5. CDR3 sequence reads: CASSPLAGATYNEQFF. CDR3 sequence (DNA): TGTGCCAGCAGCCCACTAGCGGGAGCCACCTACAATGAGCAGTTCTTC.

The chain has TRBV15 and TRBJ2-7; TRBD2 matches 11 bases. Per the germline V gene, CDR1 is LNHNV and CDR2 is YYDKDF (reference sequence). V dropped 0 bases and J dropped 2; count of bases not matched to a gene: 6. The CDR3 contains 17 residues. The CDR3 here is CATSRDGGTSGTYEQYF. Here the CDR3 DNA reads TGTGCCACCAGCAGAGATGGGGGGACTAGCGGTACCTACGAGCAGTACTTC.

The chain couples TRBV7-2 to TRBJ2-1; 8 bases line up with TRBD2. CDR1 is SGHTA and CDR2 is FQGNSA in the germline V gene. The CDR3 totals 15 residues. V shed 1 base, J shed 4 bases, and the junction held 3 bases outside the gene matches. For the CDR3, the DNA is TGTGCCAGCAGCTTAGATCGGGGGGGGTACAATGAGCAGTTCTTC. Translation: CASSLDRGGYNEQFF.

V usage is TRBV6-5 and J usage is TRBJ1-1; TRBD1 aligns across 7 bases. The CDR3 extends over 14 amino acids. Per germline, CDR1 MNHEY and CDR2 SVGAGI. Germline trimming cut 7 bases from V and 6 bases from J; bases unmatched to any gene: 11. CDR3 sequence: CASTYGRGMSEAFF. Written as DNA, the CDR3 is TGTGCCAGCACCTATGGCAGGGGGATGTCTGAAGCTTTCTTT.

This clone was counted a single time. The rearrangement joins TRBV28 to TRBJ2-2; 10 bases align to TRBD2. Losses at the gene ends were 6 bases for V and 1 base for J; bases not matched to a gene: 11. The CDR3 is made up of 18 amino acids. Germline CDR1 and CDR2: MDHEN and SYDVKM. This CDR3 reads CASSPLNPSGGNTGELFF. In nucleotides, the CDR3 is TGTGCCAGCAGCCCCCTTAACCCTAGCGGGGGGAACACCGGGGAGCTGTTTTTT.

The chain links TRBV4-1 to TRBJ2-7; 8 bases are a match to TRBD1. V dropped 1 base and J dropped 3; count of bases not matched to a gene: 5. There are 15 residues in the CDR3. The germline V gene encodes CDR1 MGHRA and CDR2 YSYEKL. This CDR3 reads CASSQGTGSYYEQYF. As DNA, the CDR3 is TGCGCCAGCAGCCAAGGGACAGGGTCATACTACGAGCAGTACTTC.

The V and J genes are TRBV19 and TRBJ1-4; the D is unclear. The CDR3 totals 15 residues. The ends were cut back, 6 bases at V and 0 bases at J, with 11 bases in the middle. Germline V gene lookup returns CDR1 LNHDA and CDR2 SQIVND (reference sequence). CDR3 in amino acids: CASRQSWATNEKLFF. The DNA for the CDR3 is TGTGCCAGTAGACAGTCTTGGGCAACTAATGAAAAACTGTTTTTT.

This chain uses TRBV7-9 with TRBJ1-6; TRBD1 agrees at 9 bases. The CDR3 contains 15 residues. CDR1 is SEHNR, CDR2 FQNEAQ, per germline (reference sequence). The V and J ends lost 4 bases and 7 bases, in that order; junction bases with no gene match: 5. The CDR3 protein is CASSYNRGLNSPLHF. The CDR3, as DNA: TGTGCCAGCAGCTACAACAGGGGGCTCAATTCACCCCTCCACTTT.

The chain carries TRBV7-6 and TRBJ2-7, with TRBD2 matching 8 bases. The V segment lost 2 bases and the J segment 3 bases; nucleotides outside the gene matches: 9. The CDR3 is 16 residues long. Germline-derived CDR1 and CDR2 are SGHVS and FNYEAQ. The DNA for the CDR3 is TGTGCCAGCAGCTTAACTAGCGGCTCTCGGGTCTACGAGCAGTACTTC. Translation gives CASSLTSGSRVYEQYF.

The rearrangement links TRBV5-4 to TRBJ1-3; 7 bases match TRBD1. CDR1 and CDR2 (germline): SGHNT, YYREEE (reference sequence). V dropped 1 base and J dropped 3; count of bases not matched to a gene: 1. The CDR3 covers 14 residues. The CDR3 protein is CASSLSGGGNTIYF. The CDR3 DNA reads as TGTGCCAGCAGCTTGTCAGGGGGTGGAAACACCATATATTTT.

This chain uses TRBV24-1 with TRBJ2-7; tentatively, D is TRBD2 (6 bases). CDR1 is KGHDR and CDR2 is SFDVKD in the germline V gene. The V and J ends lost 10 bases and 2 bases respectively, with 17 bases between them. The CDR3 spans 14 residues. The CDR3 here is CATPDGGHPYEQYF. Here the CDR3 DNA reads TGTGCCACTCCCGACGGGGGTCATCCCTACGAGCAGTACTTC.

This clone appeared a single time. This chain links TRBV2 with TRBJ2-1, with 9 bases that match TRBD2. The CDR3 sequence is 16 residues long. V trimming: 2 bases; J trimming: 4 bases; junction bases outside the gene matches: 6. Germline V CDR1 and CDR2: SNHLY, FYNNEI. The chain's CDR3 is CASSERAGGRYNEQFF. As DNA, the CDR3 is TGTGCCAGCAGTGAAAGGGCGGGAGGGCGATACAATGAGCAGTTCTTC.

The CDR3 sequence is CASSEVRQNTEAFF. The CDR3 nucleotides read TGCGCCAGCAGCGAAGTAAGACAGAACACTGAAGCTTTCTTT. The chain is built from TRBV4-3 and TRBJ1-1; D call uncertain. The CDR3 consists of 14 residues. Germline CDR1 reads LGHNA; CDR2 reads YSLEER. Trimming took off 5 bases at V and 1 base at J, with 11 bases between the two ends.

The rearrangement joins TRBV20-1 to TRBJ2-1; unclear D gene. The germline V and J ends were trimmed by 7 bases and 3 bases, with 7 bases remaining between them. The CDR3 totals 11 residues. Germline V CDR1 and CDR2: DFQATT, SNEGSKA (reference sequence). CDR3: CSVYSYNEQFF. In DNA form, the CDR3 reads TGCAGTGTATACAGCTACAATGAGCAGTTCTTC.

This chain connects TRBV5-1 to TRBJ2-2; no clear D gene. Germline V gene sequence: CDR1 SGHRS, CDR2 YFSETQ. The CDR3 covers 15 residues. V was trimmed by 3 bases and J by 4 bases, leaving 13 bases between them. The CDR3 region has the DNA TGCGCCAGCAGCTCAAACCAGGCTACCACCGGGGAGCTGTTTTTT. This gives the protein CASSSNQATTGELFF.

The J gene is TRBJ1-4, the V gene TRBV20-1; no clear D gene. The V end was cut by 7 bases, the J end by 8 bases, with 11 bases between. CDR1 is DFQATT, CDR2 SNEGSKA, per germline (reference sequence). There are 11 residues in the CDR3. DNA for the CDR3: TGCAGTGTCAAGTCTCGGGAAAAACTGTTTTTT. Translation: CSVKSREKLFF.

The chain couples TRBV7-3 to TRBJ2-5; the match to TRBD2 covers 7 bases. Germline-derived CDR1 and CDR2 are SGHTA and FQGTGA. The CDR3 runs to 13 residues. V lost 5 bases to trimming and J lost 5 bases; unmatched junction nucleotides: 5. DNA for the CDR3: TGTGCCAGCAGCGGGAGGGCTGGGGAGACCCAGTACTTC. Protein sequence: CASSGRAGETQYF.